This TCR beta chain was found in a study of T cells expressing NK-cell markers (dated by TCRdb to about 2020). For the wider study: Three sorted T-cell subsets (CD3+CD56+NKG2C+, CD3+CD56+NKG2C- and CD3+CD56-NKG2C+) from eight donors had their TCR beta-chain repertoires profiled. The study sequenced eight donors, all healthy volunteers chosen at random: three men and five women. Among the eight sequenced donors, only one was HCMV-seronegative, while the other seven were HCMV-seropositive. Libraries were sequenced as 2 x 150 bp reads on Illumina HiSeq 2000/2500, MiSeq or NextSeq.

To determine HCMV serostatus, a commercial ELISA kit was used to detect HCMV-specific IgG in serum. Peripheral blood mononuclear cells were isolated from blood by Ficoll density gradient centrifugation. Points on this clonotype: The antigen it binds to is not known.

Broad study findings and their caveats: Those dominant clonotypes were again the most abundant among CD3+CD56-NKG2C+ cells in several donors, at about 25-60.1%. For five or six donors, the dominant CD3+CD56+NKG2C+ clonotypes were among the top 10 CD8+ clonotypes and accounted for roughly 1.0-8% of CD8+ T cells. It remained unclear whether the expanded NKG2C-expressing T cell clones were specific for HCMV antigens.

The data were produced on an Illumina HiSeq 2000. TCR beta cDNA libraries were made by 5'RACE template switching that added a universal primer site and unique molecular identifiers. cDNA synthesis was primed from the TCR beta constant segment and was followed by two successive PCR amplification steps. On the study's bioinformatics: Reads were demultiplexed and grouped by UMI with MIGEC, and clonotypes were assembled and quantified with MiTCR. To remove erroneous sequences, TCR cDNA sequences were retained only when supported by two or more reads. The tcR package was used for downstream repertoire analysis, and clonotypes were matched between fractions using CDR3 nucleotide sequence together with V segment. Antigen specificity was annotated against VDJdb with VDJmatch, allowing one amino acid substitution in CDR3. The reads were reprocessed in TCRdb, with one entry per CDR3 protein sequence and no accompanying DNA. TCRdb's processing, not the study's, gives the V and J calls here. The sample's own table lists some 300,000 distinct CDR3 sequences. Approximately 0.42% of the sample is taken by the ten largest.

This sequence was found in a man aged 18 to 29 in good health. Donor details come from another sample of the same person, matched by shared clones. The specimen was blood T cells: a sorted CD56 or NKG2C T cell subset, CD4+ or CD8+ T cells, or bulk PBMC T cells (not recorded which).

The CDR3 is CSARDLNQETQYF. The chain is encoded by TRBV20-1 joined to TRBJ2-5. Per the germline V gene (reference sequence), DFQATT is the CDR1 and SNEGSKA is the CDR2. The CDR3 runs 13 amino acids, cysteine and phenylalanine included. No DNA was logged.